This T cell receptor beta chain was sequenced during a study of CD8 T cells in ankylosing spondylitis. Many counts were recorded for this clonotype. Its specificity is unknown. Germline values: CDR1 LGHNA, CDR2 YSLEER. V lost 3 bases, J lost 3 bases, and 26 bases lay in between. CDR3 length equals 19 residues. Study-wide results and caveats: What appeared characteristic of ankylosing spondylitis blood was a TCR beta motif of fewer than ten highly homologous variants.

TCRdb called the 5' RACE reads again in MiXCR, with one record for every CDR3 protein. The sample holds 450,000 to 550,000 distinct CDR3 sequences, 5.3% seen once. Sequenced material: blood, either unsorted or a sorted T cell fraction (not recorded which). This clonotype was obtained from a male donor with ankylosing spondylitis. This sequence joins TRBV4-3 and TRBJ1-2; weak D call: TRBD1 (6 bases). The CDR3 DNA is TGCGCCAGCAGCCAGGAGCGGGACATCGTTTTGAATCATTACTATGGCTACACCTTC. Protein product: CASSQERDIVLNHYYGYTF.